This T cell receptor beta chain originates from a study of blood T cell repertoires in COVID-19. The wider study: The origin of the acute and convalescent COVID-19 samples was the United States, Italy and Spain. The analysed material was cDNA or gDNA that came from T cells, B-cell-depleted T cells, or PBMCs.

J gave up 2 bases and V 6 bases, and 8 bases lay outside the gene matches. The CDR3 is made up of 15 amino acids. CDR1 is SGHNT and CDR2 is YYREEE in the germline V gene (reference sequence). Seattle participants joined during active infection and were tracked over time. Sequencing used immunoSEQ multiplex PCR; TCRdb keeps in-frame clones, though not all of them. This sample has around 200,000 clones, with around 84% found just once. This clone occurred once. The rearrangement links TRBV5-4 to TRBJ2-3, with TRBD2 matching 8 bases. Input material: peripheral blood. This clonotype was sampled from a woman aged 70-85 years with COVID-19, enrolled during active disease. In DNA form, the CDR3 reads TGTGCCAGCACCCCTTCGGGGGGGTACACAGATACGCAGTATTTT. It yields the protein CASTPSGGYTDTQYF. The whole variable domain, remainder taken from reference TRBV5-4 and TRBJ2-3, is ETGVTQSPTHLIKTRGQQVTLRCSSQSGHNTVSWYQQALGQGPQFIFQYYREEENGRGNFPPRFSGLQFPNYSSELNVNALELDDSALYLCASTPSGGYTDTQYFGPGTRLTVL.